The 7 T cell receptor beta chains reported below all come from one sample, sequenced in a study of Ad26.COV2.S vaccination and SARS-CoV-2 variants. Sequencing used immunoSEQ multiplex PCR; TCRdb keeps in-frame clones, though not all of them. In the table there are 380,000 or so clones, roughly 85% of which are singletons. The treatment was: around 19 received Ad26.COV2.S at low or high dose, single or two shots; 5 received placebo; per-sample allocation not given. It was on day 63 after the first vaccine or placebo injection that samples were taken. The source was peripheral blood, collected in a trial of Ad26.COV2.S vaccine versus placebo. All receptors derive from a person aged 18-60 years who received the Ad26.COV2.S COVID-19 vaccine or a placebo.

This clone was counted a single time. The chain has TRBV29-1 and TRBJ2-5, with D tentatively TRBD2 (5 bases). Between the trimmed V and J ends, which lost 7 bases and 5 bases, there was a span of 17 bases. The CDR3 sequence is 13 residues long. CDR1 SQVTM and CDR2 ANQGSEA come from the germline V gene. CDR3 region: CSASDSPAETQYF. The CDR3 DNA reads as TGCAGCGCCTCGGACTCCCCGGCGGAGACCCAGTACTTC.

This chain connects TRBV9 to TRBJ2-3; D gene uncertain. Between the trimmed V and J ends, which lost 3 bases and 1 base, there was a span of 6 bases. The CDR3 spans 13 residues. Germline CDR1 and CDR2: SGDLS and YYNGEE. The CDR3 DNA sequence: TGTGCCAGCAGCGCCAGAGGCACAGATACGCAGTATTTT. This sequence encodes CASSARGTDTQYF.

The chain links TRBV30 to TRBJ2-2, with D maybe TRBD1 (6 bases). Germline-derived CDR1 and CDR2 are GTSNPN and SVGIG (reference sequence). V dropped 5 bases and J dropped 6 bases, with 13 bases sitting between them. The CDR3 is 13 residues long. In DNA, the CDR3 is TGTGCCTGGTCGACAGGTTTGGCCGGGGAGCTGTTTTTT. Translation gives CAWSTGLAGELFF.

CDR3 DNA sequence: TGTGCCACCCGTCCAGTCGGAACTAACTATGGCTACACCTTC. The encoded protein is CATRPVGTNYGYTF. The V call is TRBV6-5, the J call TRBJ1-2; D remains ambiguous. This CDR3 region has 14 residues. CDR1 is MNHEY and CDR2 is SVGAGI in the germline V gene. The germline V and J ends were trimmed by 10 bases and 0 bases, with 15 bases remaining between them.

The J gene is TRBJ2-3, the V gene TRBV11-2, with 12 bases identical to TRBD1. The CDR3 consists of 16 residues. The ends lost 2 bases at V and 8 bases at J; junction bases unmatched: 8. Germline loops: CDR1 SGHAT, CDR2 FQNNGV. CDR3 nucleotide sequence: TGTGCCAGCAGCTTACGGGACAGGGGGCTCCCCCTTACGCAGTATTTT. Amino acid sequence: CASSLRDRGLPLTQYF.

This CDR3 reads CASSIGGGPYNEQFF. The CDR3 region has the DNA TGTGCCAGTAGTATAGGCGGGGGCCCTTACAATGAGCAGTTCTTC. The chain couples TRBV19 to TRBJ2-1, with D possibly matching TRBD2 (7 bases). CDR3 length: 15 residues. Germline V gene lookup returns CDR1 LNHDA and CDR2 SQIVND (reference sequence). V lost 1 base to trimming and J lost 4 bases, with 11 bases between them.

The chain recombines TRBV10-1 with TRBJ2-1, with D possibly matching TRBD2 (6 bases). Trimming took off 5 bases at V and 9 bases at J, with 23 bases between the two ends. Germline-derived CDR1 and CDR2 are WNHNN and SYGVQD (reference sequence). The CDR3 is 16 amino acids. The CDR3 reads CASSPARTLALREQFF. The CDR3 DNA reads as TGCGCCAGCAGTCCCGCACGGACTCTAGCGCTCCGTGAGCAGTTCTTC.